Shown below are 2 T cell receptor beta chains from a single sample sequenced in a study of shared clonotypes between healthy human individuals. The protocol was immunoSEQ multiplex PCR, while the TCRdb copy is restricted to in-frame clones and leaves out a portion. Of fewer than 400,000 clones listed, under 80% are singletons. Sequenced sample: memory CD4+ T cells sorted from blood. Regarding subset: CD45RA-negative fraction. The receptors originated from a man aged 25 to 40 in good health.

The J gene is TRBJ2-7, the V gene TRBV7-9; D is unclear. The germline CDR1 and CDR2 sequences are SEHNR and FQNEAQ (reference sequence). The CDR3 is made up of 16 amino acids. V lost 5 bases and J lost 5, with 22 bases in between. Here the CDR3 DNA reads TGTGCCAGCAGCCCTCGGAGCCGTTCCCAATGGAACGAGCAGTACTTC. It translates to CASSPRSRSQWNEQYF.

The chain links TRBV6-6 to TRBJ1-1; D gene unclear. CDR3 size: 12 residues. V was cut by 8 bases and J by 0 bases, with 7 bases left in between. Looked up from germline, CDR1 is MNHNY and CDR2 is SVGAGI (reference sequence). The CDR3 DNA reads TGTGCCAGCTGCCCTTTGAACACTGAAGCTTTCTTT. Translating it yields CASCPLNTEAFF.